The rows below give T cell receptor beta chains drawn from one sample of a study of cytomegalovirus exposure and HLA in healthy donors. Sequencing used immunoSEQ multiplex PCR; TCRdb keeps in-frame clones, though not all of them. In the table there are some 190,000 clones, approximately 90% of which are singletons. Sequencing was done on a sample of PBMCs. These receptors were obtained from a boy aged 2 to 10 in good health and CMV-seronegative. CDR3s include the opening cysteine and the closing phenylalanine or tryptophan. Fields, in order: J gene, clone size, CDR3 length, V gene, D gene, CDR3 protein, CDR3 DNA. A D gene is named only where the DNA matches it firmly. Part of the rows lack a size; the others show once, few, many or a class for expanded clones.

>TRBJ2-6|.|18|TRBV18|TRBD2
CASSPMLAGGPGANVLTF
TGTGCCAGCTCACCAATGCTAGCGGGAGGTCCTGGGGCCAACGTCCTGACTTTC
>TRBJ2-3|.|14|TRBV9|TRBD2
CASSISGRGDTQYF
TGTGCCAGCAGCATCAGCGGGAGGGGGGATACGCAGTATTTT
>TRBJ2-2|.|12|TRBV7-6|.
CASSPLTGELFF
TGTGCCAGCAGCCCACTCACCGGGGAGCTGTTTTTT
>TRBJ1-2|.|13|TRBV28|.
CASQRGSNYGYTF
TGTGCCAGCCAGCGGGGTAGTAACTATGGCTACACCTTC
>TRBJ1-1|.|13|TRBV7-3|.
CASSSSGYTEAFF
TGTGCCAGCAGCTCTTCGGGTTACACTGAAGCTTTCTTT
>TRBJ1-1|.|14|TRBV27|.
CASSPDGWGREAFF
TGTGCCAGCAGTCCCGATGGGTGGGGCAGGGAAGCTTTCTTT
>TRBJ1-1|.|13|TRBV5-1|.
CASSWDMNTEAFF
TGCGCCAGCAGCTGGGACATGAACACTGAAGCTTTCTTT
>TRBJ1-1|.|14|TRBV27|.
CASSLGMGATEAFF
TGTGCCAGCAGTTTAGGGATGGGGGCCACTGAAGCTTTCTTT
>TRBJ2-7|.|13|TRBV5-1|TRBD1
CASGRDSPYEQYF
TGCGCCAGCGGCCGGGACAGTCCTTACGAGCAGTACTTC
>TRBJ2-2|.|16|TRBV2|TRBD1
CASSGDRVSNTGELFF
TGTGCCAGCAGTGGGGACAGGGTGTCTAACACCGGGGAGCTGTTTTTT
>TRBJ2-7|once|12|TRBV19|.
CASSIATSEQYF
TGTGCCAGTAGTATAGCAACAAGCGAGCAGTACTTC
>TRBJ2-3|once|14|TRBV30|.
CAWSDSLLADTQYF
TGTGCCTGGAGCGACTCCCTTCTGGCAGATACGCAGTATTTT
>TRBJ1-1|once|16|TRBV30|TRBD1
CAWTYITGDGNTEAFF
TGTGCCTGGACTTATATAACAGGGGACGGGAACACTGAAGCTTTCTTT
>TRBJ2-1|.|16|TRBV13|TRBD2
CASSLRLAGGHNEQFF
TGTGCCAGCAGCTTACGACTAGCGGGGGGCCACAATGAGCAGTTCTTC
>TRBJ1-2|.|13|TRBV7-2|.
CASSLAGSYGYTF
TGTGCCAGCAGCTTGGCAGGGTCCTATGGCTACACCTTC
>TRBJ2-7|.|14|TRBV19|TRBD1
CASSIGTGGDEQYF
TGTGCCAGTAGCATAGGCACAGGGGGCGACGAGCAGTACTTC
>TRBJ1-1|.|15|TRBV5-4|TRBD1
CASSRQGQGGTEAFF
TGTGCCAGCAGCAGGCAAGGACAGGGTGGAACTGAAGCTTTCTTT
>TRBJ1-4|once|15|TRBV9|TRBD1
CASSVEGQSNEKLFF
TGTGCCAGCAGCGTAGAGGGACAGAGTAATGAAAAACTGTTTTTT
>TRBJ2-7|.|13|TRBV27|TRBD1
CASSQDRVGEQYF
TGTGCCAGCAGTCAGGACAGGGTGGGCGAGCAGTACTTC
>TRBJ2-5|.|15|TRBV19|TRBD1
CASSIIPGQGKTQYF
TGTGCCAGTAGTATAATTCCGGGACAGGGAAAGACCCAGTACTTC
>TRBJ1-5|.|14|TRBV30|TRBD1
CAWRTGEVGQPQHF
TGTGCCTGGAGGACAGGGGAAGTGGGACAGCCCCAGCATTTT
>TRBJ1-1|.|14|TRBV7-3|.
CASSFDSRGTEAFF
TGTGCCAGCAGCTTTGACAGCAGGGGCACTGAAGCTTTCTTT
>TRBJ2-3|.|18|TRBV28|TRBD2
CASSPLPDSGRGGDTQYF
TGTGCCAGCAGCCCCCTCCCAGATAGCGGGCGAGGAGGAGATACGCAGTATTTT
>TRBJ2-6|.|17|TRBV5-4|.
CASSLPLLVSGANVLTF
TGTGCCAGCAGCTTGCCTCTTCTCGTCTCTGGGGCCAACGTCCTGACTTTC
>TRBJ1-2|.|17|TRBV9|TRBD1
CASSVAPTDRAYYGYTF
TGTGCCAGCAGCGTAGCTCCAACGGACAGGGCGTACTATGGCTACACCTTC
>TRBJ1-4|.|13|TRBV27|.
CASRPAGQEKLFF
TGTGCCAGCAGGCCTGCGGGGCAAGAAAAACTGTTTTTT
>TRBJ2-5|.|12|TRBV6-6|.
CASSYSSETQYF
TGTGCCAGCAGTTACTCTTCGGAGACCCAGTACTTC
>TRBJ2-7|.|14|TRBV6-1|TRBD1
CASSDGTGDYEQYF
TGTGCCAGCAGTGACGGGACAGGGGACTACGAGCAGTACTTC
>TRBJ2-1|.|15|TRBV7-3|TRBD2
CASSPGTSRGNEQFF
TGTGCCAGCAGCCCCGGGACTAGTCGAGGCAATGAGCAGTTCTTC
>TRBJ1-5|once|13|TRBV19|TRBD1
CASSRQGNQPQHF
TGTGCCAGTAGTAGACAGGGTAATCAGCCCCAGCATTTT
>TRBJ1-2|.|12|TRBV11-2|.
CASSPQGSGYTF
TGTGCCAGCAGCCCACAGGGAAGTGGCTACACCTTC
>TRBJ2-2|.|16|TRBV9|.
CASSEGHNLPTGELFF
TGTGCCAGCAGCGAGGGACACAACTTACCCACCGGGGAGCTGTTTTTT
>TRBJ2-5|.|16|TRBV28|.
CASTRGISGAGETQYF
TGTGCCAGCACCCGAGGGATCTCCGGTGCGGGTGAGACCCAGTACTTC
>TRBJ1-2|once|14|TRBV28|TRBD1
CASSSLGQVDGYTF
TGTGCCAGCAGTTCCCTAGGACAGGTCGACGGCTACACCTTC
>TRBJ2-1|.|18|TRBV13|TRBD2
CASSLGLRLAGGKDEQFF
TGTGCCAGCAGCTTAGGCCTTCGCCTAGCGGGGGGGAAGGACGAGCAGTTCTTC
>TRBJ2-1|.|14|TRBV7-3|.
CASSFGVAYNEQFF
TGTGCCAGCAGCTTCGGAGTGGCCTACAATGAGCAGTTCTTC
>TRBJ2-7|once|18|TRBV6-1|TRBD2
CASSEWLAGAHTDYEQYF
TGTGCCAGCAGTGAATGGCTAGCGGGGGCCCACACGGACTACGAGCAGTACTTC
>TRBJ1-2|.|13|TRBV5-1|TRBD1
CASSADRDYGYTF
TGCGCCAGCAGCGCAGACAGGGACTATGGCTACACCTTC
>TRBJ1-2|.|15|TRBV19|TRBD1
CASTPGGGTARGYTF
TGTGCCAGTACCCCTGGAGGGGGGACAGCGAGAGGCTACACCTTC
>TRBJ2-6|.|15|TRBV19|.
CASSAIGSGANVLTF
TGTGCCAGTAGTGCCATCGGCTCTGGGGCCAACGTCCTGACTTTC
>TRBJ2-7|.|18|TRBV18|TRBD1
CASSAIARTGQIFYEQYF
TGTGCCAGCTCCGCAATAGCTCGGACGGGACAGATTTTCTACGAGCAGTACTTC
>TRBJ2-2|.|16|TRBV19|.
CASSIVGVPNTGELFF
TGTGCCAGTAGTATAGTCGGGGTCCCGAACACCGGGGAGCTGTTTTTT
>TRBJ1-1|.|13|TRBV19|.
CASTAGPGTEAFF
TGTGCCAGTACTGCGGGACCCGGCACTGAAGCTTTCTTT
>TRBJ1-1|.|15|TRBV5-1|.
CASSLDSRGDTEAFF
TGCGCCAGCAGCTTGGATTCCAGGGGTGATACTGAAGCTTTCTTT
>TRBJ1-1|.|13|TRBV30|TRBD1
CAWGGQLHTEAFF
TGTGCCTGGGGGGGACAGCTTCACACTGAAGCTTTCTTT
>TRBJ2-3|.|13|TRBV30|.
CAWSVLSTDTQYF
TGTGCCTGGAGTGTATTAAGCACAGATACGCAGTATTTT
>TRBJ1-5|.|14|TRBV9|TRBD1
CASSLGTGNQPQHF
TGTGCCAGCAGCCTGGGGACAGGCAATCAGCCCCAGCATTTT
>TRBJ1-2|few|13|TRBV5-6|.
CASSLGQVKGYTF
TGTGCCAGCAGCTTGGGACAGGTGAAAGGCTACACCTTC
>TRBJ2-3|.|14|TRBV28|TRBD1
CASRGDRGTDTQYF
TGTGCCAGCAGGGGGGACAGGGGCACAGATACGCAGTATTTT
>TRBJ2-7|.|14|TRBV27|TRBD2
CASSSSGIRYEQYF
TGTGCCAGCAGTTCGAGCGGGATACGCTACGAGCAGTACTTC
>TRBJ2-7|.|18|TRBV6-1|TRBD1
CASSGGDRGRLKPHGQYF
TGTGCCAGCAGTGGGGGGGACAGGGGGCGTTTAAAACCCCACGGGCAGTACTTC
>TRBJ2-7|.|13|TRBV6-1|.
CASTSRGAYEQYF
TGTGCCAGCACCTCAAGGGGCGCCTACGAGCAGTACTTC
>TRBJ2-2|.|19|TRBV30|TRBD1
CAWGYLLHTGARNTGELFF
TGTGCCTGGGGGTATCTTCTACATACAGGGGCCAGGAACACCGGGGAGCTGTTTTTT
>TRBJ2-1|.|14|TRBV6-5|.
CASRYITAHNEQFF
TGTGCCAGCAGATATATTACAGCTCACAATGAGCAGTTCTTC
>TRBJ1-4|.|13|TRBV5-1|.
CASSEGLSEKLFF
TGCGCCAGCAGTGAGGGTTTGAGTGAAAAACTGTTTTTT